Below are 20 T cell receptor beta chains sequenced from a single sample in a study of cytomegalovirus exposure and HLA in healthy donors. Primers for the PCR totalled 60 Vbeta and 13 Jbeta. Profiling relied on immunoSEQ multiplex PCR, and the TCRdb table lists in-frame clones only, not all of them. The sample contains 120,000 or so clones, over 8.5% of which appear only once. Sequenced material: PBMCs. All receptors come from a woman aged 40 to 50 in good health and CMV-seropositive.

A few counts support this clone. This rearrangement joins TRBV5-4 to TRBJ1-1; D may be TRBD1 (5 bases). The germline V gene encodes CDR1 SGHNT and CDR2 YYREEE (reference sequence). Between the trimmed V and J ends, which lost 3 bases and 3 bases, there was a span of 9 bases. The CDR3 is 13 amino acids. The CDR3 DNA follows: TGTGCCAGCAGCTCCGGGGGGGACACTGAAGCTTTCTTT. This encodes CASSSGGDTEAFF. Full variable domain (outside the CDR3, taken from reference TRBV5-4 and TRBJ1-1): ETGVTQSPTHLIKTRGQQVTLRCSSQSGHNTVSWYQQALGQGPQFIFQYYREEENGRGNFPPRFSGLQFPNYSSELNVNALELDDSALYLCASSSGGDTEAFFGQGTRLTVV.

The chain has TRBV11-2 and TRBJ1-3, with TRBD1 as a possible D gene (5 bases). V lost 5 bases and J lost 2, with 19 bases in between. Germline CDR1 reads SGHAT; CDR2 reads FQNNGV. The CDR3 contains 17 residues. CDR3 protein: CASSPRRGKNAGNTIYF. CDR3 bases: TGTGCCAGCAGCCCTAGAAGGGGTAAAAATGCTGGAAACACCATATATTTT.

This clone turned up a few times. This chain uses TRBV29-1 with TRBJ1-2, with TRBD1 matching over 7 bases. Per germline, CDR1 SQVTM and CDR2 ANQGSEA. The CDR3 has 13 amino acids. V shed 6 bases and J 4 bases; nucleotides not matched to a gene: 8. The CDR3 loop reads CSVRRGLGYGYTF. The CDR3 DNA follows: TGCAGCGTCAGAAGGGGGCTCGGCTATGGCTACACCTTC.

V usage is TRBV5-4 and J usage is TRBJ2-5; D uncertain. Germline CDR1 reads SGHNT; CDR2 reads YYREEE (reference sequence). The CDR3 totals 14 residues. Trimming removed 5 bases from V and 0 bases from J, with 11 bases in between. Here the CDR3 DNA reads TGTGCCAGCAGGTCCAGTAAAAACCAAGAGACCCAGTACTTC. As protein: CASRSSKNQETQYF.

This clone was found a few times. The chain combines TRBV5-4 with TRBJ2-3; TRBD1 might be the D (6 bases). V was pared by 5 bases and J by 0 bases, with 16 bases between. Germline V gives CDR1 SGHNT, CDR2 YYREEE (reference sequence). The CDR3 extends over 16 amino acids. Here the CDR3 reads CASRPQGLRSTDTQYF. Here the CDR3 DNA reads TGTGCCAGCAGACCGCAGGGGCTGAGGAGCACAGATACGCAGTATTTT.

This chain connects TRBV7-9 to TRBJ2-1; tentatively, D is TRBD1 (5 bases). Trimming shortened V by 5 bases and J by 4 bases, and 6 bases separated the two germline ends. The germline V gene encodes CDR1 SEHNR and CDR2 FQNEAQ (reference sequence). The CDR3 is 12 amino acids. CDR3: CASSRQYNEQFF. As DNA, the CDR3 is TGTGCCAGCAGCCGACAGTACAATGAGCAGTTCTTC.

The V call is TRBV29-1, the J call TRBJ2-5; 10 bases align to TRBD1. Trimming cost V 4 bases and J 4 bases; bases outside gene matches: 6. Germline CDR1 and CDR2: SQVTM and ANQGSEA. CDR3 length: 14 amino acids. As DNA, the CDR3 is TGCAGCGTTGTTGAGACAGGGGGCAGAGAGACCCAGTACTTC. Amino acid sequence: CSVVETGGRETQYF.

This clone has only a few counts. This sequence joins TRBV25-1 and TRBJ2-7; 10 positions match TRBD2. Trimming at V came to 5 bases and at J to 4 bases, leaving 5 bases not matched to a gene. The CDR3 totals 14 residues. CDR1 is MGHDK and CDR2 is SYGVNS in the germline V gene. CDR3 sequence: CASSRPGLAYEQYF. In nucleotides, the CDR3 is TGTGCCAGCAGTCGTCCGGGACTAGCGTACGAGCAGTACTTC.

This rearrangement joins TRBV5-4 to TRBJ1-2, with D perhaps TRBD1 (5 bases). Trimming cost V 0 bases and J 4 bases, with 16 bases left between them. Germline lookup yields CDR1 SGHNT and CDR2 YYREEE (reference sequence). There are 16 residues in the CDR3. This CDR3 reads CASSLGGREASYGYTF. The CDR3 DNA sequence: TGTGCCAGCAGCTTGGGGGGACGGGAGGCTAGCTATGGCTACACCTTC.

This clone was observed a few times. In nucleotides, the CDR3 is TGTGCCACCAGCAGGGGACCGGACAGGGGAAAGTGGGAGCAGTACTTC. Translation gives CATSRGPDRGKWEQYF. The chain carries TRBV15 and TRBJ2-7; 9 positions agree with TRBD1. V shed 3 bases and J 7 bases; nucleotides not matched to a gene: 13. CDR3 length: 16 amino acids. Per germline, CDR1 LNHNV and CDR2 YYDKDF (reference sequence).

This clone showed up just once. The chain combines TRBV18 with TRBJ1-4; D unclear. From germline, CDR1 is KGHSH and CDR2 LQKENI. The V end was cut by 6 bases, the J end by 0 bases, with 20 bases between. The CDR3 extends over 18 amino acids. Written as DNA, the CDR3 is TGTGCCAGCTCCGCGGCCGCCCAATCTCCCGCAACTAATGAAAAACTGTTTTTT. It encodes CASSAAAQSPATNEKLFF.

The chain uses TRBV27 and TRBJ1-1; 7 bases agree with TRBD1. Trimming at V came to 8 bases and at J to 3 bases, leaving 18 bases not matched to a gene. The CDR3 runs to 17 residues. Germline V gene lookup returns CDR1 MNHEY and CDR2 SMNVEV (reference sequence). CDR3 region: CASRTSYKGATYTEAFF. Written as DNA, the CDR3 is TGTGCCAGCCGTACCTCCTATAAGGGGGCAACGTACACTGAAGCTTTCTTT.

This clone was seen more than once but under ten times. The chain carries TRBV30 and TRBJ1-2, with D tentatively TRBD1 (5 bases). V was cut by 2 bases and J by 4 bases, with 17 bases left in between. This CDR3 contains 15 residues. CDR1 GTSNPN and CDR2 SVGIG come from the germline V gene (reference sequence). The CDR3 region has the DNA TGTGCCTGGAGTCTGCCAGGGCGGTTTGGCTATGGCTACACCTTC. Its translation is CAWSLPGRFGYGYTF.

This clone was seen only a few times. The V call is TRBV6-4, the J call TRBJ1-1; D uncertain. CDR1 and CDR2 (germline): MRHNA, SNTAGT. This CDR3 spans 13 amino acids. V was clipped by 3 bases and J by 2 bases, with 7 bases between them. The CDR3 sequence is CASSERSNTEAFF. Written as DNA, the CDR3 is TGTGCCAGCAGTGAAAGGAGCAACACTGAAGCTTTCTTT.

The genes are TRBV7-5 and TRBJ2-3; the table assigns TRBD1, which was not confirmed against the DNA. TRBV7-5 counts as a pseudogene. The CDR3 runs to 17 residues. In DNA form, the CDR3 reads TGTGTCAGAAGCTTAGCAGACAGGCAGACTAGCACAGATACGCAGTATTTT. It is translated as CVRSLADRQTSTDTQYF.

This clone was observed a handful of times. The chain joins TRBV7-9 to TRBJ1-5, with a weak D call TRBD1 (5 bases). CDR3 length: 14 residues. V was clipped by 0 bases and J by 6 bases, with 9 bases between them. Germline CDR1 and CDR2: SEHNR and FQNEAQ (reference sequence). The CDR3 DNA reads TGTGCCAGCAGCTTAGCCGGGGGTAGTCAGCCCCAGCATTTT. This translates into CASSLAGGSQPQHF.

The chain recombines TRBV29-1 with TRBJ1-1, with 12 bases aligning to TRBD1. This CDR3 contains 13 residues. The V gene's germline CDR1 is SQVTM and CDR2 ANQGSEA. The J segment lost 7 bases and the V segment lost 7 bases, leaving 7 bases of the junction unmatched. Here the CDR3 DNA reads TGCAGCGGCCGGGACAGGGGGCCCGGTGAAGCTTTCTTT. Translating it yields CSGRDRGPGEAFF.

This clone showed up just a few times. The chain combines TRBV7-2 with TRBJ1-1; 9 bases align to TRBD1. CDR3 size: 15 residues. Per germline, CDR1 SGHTA and CDR2 FQGNSA. J lost 5 bases, V lost 2 bases, and 6 bases had no gene match. CDR3 region: CASSLYRTGVTEAFF. For the CDR3, the DNA is TGTGCCAGCAGCTTATATAGGACAGGGGTAACTGAAGCTTTCTTT.

This clone was counted between two and nine times. J is TRBJ1-1 and V is TRBV9; no definite D call. Per the germline V gene, CDR1 is SGDLS and CDR2 is YYNGEE. CDR3 length equals 14 residues. V was cut by 2 bases and J by 1 base, with 9 bases left in between. CDR3 bases: TGTGCCAGCAGCGTTGGCCCAACGAACACTGAAGCTTTCTTT. Translating gives CASSVGPTNTEAFF.

The CDR3 DNA sequence: TGCGCCAGCATGCGGACAGGGTCCTACAATGAGCAGTTCTTC. It is translated as CASMRTGSYNEQFF. The chain uses TRBV5-1 and TRBJ2-1, with 8 bases identical to TRBD1. In germline, CDR1 is SGHRS, CDR2 YFSETQ. CDR3 length equals 14 residues. With 6 bases clipped from V and 1 base from J, the junction kept 3 bases outside the gene matches.